The subject of this entry is one TCR beta chain. This sample was included in a study of blood T cell repertoires in COVID-19. At the level of the study: The United States, Italy and Spain provided the acute and convalescent COVID-19 samples.

The protocol was immunoSEQ multiplex PCR, while the TCRdb copy is restricted to in-frame clones and leaves out a portion. Found here are approximately 75,000 clones, roughly four fifths of them singletons; the top ten hold approximately 7.3%. V gave up 4 bases and J gave up 8 bases; unmatched junction bases: 8. The CDR3 loop spans 14 amino acids. The germline V gene encodes CDR1 SGHNT and CDR2 YYREEE (reference sequence). The chain couples TRBV5-4 to TRBJ1-1, with 10 bases aligning to TRBD1. The clonotype originates from a human donor in a cohort sampled during active COVID-19. Sequenced sample: peripheral blood. The CDR3 loop is CASSIDRGQGEAFF. The CDR3 DNA reads TGTGCCAGCAGCATAGACAGGGGGCAAGGAGAAGCTTTCTTT.